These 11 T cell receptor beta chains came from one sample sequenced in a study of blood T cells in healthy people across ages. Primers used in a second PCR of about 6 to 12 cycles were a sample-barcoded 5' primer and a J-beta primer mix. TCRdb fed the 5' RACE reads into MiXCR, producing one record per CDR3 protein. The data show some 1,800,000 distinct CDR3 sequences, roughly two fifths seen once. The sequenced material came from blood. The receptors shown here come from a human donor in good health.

The CDR3 bases are TGCAGTGCGCCCTTTGCAGGGCCAATCTCCTACAATGAGCAGTTCTTC. It encodes CSAPFAGPISYNEQFF. This chain links TRBV20-1 with TRBJ2-1, with a tentative D call TRBD1 (5 bases). Trimming stripped 6 bases from V and 0 bases from J, with 18 bases between. The CDR3 covers 16 residues. Per germline, CDR1 DFQATT and CDR2 SNEGSKA (reference sequence).

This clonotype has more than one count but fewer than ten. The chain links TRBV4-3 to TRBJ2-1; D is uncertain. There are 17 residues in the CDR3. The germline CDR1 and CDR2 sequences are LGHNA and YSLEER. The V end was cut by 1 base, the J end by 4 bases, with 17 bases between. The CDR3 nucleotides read TGCGCCAGCAGCCAAGGCCGATCGGTCCTCGAATACAATGAGCAGTTCTTC. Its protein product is CASSQGRSVLEYNEQFF.

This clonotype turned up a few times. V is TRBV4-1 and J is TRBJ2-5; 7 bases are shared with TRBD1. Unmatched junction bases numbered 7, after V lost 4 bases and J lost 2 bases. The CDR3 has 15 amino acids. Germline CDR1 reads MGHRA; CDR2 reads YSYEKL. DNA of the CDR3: TGCGCCAGCAGCCCTCAGGGCAGGGGGCAAGAGACCCAGTACTTC. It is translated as CASSPQGRGQETQYF.

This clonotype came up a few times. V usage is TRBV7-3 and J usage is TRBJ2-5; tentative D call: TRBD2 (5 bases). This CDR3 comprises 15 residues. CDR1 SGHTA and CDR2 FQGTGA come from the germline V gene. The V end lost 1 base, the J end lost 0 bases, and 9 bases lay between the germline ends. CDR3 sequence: CASSLRSGNQETQYF. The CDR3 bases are TGTGCCAGCAGCTTAAGGTCCGGGAACCAAGAGACCCAGTACTTC.

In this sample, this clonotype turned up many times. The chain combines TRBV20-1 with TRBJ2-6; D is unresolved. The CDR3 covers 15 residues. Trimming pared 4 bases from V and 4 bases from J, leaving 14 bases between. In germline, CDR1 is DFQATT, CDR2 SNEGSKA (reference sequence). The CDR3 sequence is CSAIVSMSGANVLTF. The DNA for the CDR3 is TGCAGTGCTATAGTCAGCATGTCCGGGGCCAACGTCCTGACTTTC.

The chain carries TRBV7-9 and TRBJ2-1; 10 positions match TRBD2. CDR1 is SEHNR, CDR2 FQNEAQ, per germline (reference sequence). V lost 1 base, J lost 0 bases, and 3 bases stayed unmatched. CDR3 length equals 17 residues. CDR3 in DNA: TGTGCCAGCAGCTTAGTAGCGGGGGGAAGCTCCTACAATGAGCAGTTCTTC. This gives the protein CASSLVAGGSSYNEQFF.

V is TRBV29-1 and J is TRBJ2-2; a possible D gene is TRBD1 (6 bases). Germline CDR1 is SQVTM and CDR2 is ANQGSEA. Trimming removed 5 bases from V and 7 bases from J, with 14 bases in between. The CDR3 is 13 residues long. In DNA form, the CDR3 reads TGCAGCGTTACTCAGGGGCCAGTCGGGGAGCTGTTTTTT. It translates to CSVTQGPVGELFF.

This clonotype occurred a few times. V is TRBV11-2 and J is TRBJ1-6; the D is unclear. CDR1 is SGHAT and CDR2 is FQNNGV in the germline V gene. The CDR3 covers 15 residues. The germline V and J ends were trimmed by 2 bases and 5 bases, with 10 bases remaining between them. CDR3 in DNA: TGTGCCAGCAGCTTATTTAAAGACAATAATTCACCCCTCCACTTT. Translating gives CASSLFKDNNSPLHF.

The CDR3 is CASSYAGRSTDTQYF. In DNA form, the CDR3 reads TGTGCCAGCAGTTACGCAGGAAGGAGCACAGATACGCAGTATTTT. V gene TRBV6-5 combines with J gene TRBJ2-3; D gene unclear. V was trimmed by 2 bases and J by 0 bases, leaving 9 bases between them. The CDR3 totals 15 residues. Germline V lookup: CDR1 MNHEY, CDR2 SVGAGI.

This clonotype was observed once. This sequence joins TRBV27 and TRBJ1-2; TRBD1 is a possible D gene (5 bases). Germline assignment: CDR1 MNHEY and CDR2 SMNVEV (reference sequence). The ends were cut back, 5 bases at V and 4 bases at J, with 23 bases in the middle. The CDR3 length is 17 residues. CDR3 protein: CASSPSIAGHAIYGYTF. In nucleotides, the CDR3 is TGTGCCAGCAGTCCCAGCATCGCAGGGCATGCGATCTATGGCTACACCTTC.

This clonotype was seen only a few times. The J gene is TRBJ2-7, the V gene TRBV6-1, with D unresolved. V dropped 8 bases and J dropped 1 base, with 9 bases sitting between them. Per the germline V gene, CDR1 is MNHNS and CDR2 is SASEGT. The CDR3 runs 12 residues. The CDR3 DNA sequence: TGTGCCAGCGGGTACAGTTCCTACGAGCAGTACTTC. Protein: CASGYSSYEQYF.